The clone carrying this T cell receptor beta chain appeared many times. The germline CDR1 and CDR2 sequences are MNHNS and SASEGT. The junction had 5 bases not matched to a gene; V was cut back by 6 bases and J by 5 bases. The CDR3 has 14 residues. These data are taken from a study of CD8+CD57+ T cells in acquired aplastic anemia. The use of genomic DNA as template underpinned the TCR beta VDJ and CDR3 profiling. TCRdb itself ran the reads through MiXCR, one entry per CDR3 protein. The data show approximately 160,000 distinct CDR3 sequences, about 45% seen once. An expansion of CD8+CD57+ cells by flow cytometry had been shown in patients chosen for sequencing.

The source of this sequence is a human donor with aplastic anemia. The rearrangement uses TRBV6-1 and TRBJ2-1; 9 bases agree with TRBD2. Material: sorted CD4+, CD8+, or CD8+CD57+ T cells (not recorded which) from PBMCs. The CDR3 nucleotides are TGTGCCAGCAGGGGCGGGAGGGTCCACAATGAGCAGTTCTTC. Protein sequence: CASRGGRVHNEQFF.